This T cell receptor beta chain was retrieved from a study of STAT5B mutations in CD4+ large granular lymphocyte leukemia. Study context: Among healthy donors, a particular HLA allele went with more CDR3 'QG' motifs. Study-level results: Patient CD4-sorted repertoires looked more clonal than healthy CD4+ repertoires, even without putative leukemic clones.

A word on this clone: Its cognate antigen is unknown.

The CDR3 consists of 16 residues. The germline gives CDR1 LNHNV, CDR2 YYDKDF (reference sequence). The trim removed 1 base at V and 0 bases at J, leaving 6 bases unmatched. Profiling relied on immunoSEQ multiplex PCR, and the TCRdb table lists in-frame clones only, not all of them. This sample has some 45,000 clones, with 70% to 90% found just once. Sequencing input: CD4+ T cells from blood buffy coats. The TCR sequence derives from a human donor in good health. The chain uses TRBV15 and TRBJ2-7; 7 positions match TRBD1. The CDR3 spells CATSRGPGQSSYEQYF. The CDR3 DNA follows: TGTGCCACCAGCAGAGGACCGGGACAGAGCTCCTACGAGCAGTACTTC.